This T cell receptor beta chain was identified in a study of blood T cell repertoires in COVID-19. On the study more broadly: Sites across the United States, Italy and Spain contributed samples from acute and convalescent COVID-19. T cells, B-cell-depleted T cells, or PBMCs provided the cDNA or gDNA that served as material.

In the authors' methods: Amplification of reference gene primers provided the estimated nucleated cell counts. Clones were read by immunoSEQ multiplex PCR, and TCRdb kept only the in-frame ones, dropping some. The D gene and trimming were derived from the DNA, and the V and J assignments and clone size from that table. The sample has about 63,000 clones, 88% seen once. CDR1 is MNHEY, CDR2 SVGAGI, per germline. This CDR3 region has 14 residues. The germline V and J ends were trimmed by 0 bases and 6 bases, with 10 bases remaining between them. Source material: peripheral blood. This clonotype was sampled from a human donor in a cohort sampled during active COVID-19. The rearrangement links TRBV6-5 to TRBJ2-3; TRBD1 might be the D (5 bases). The CDR3 reads CASSYSGALDTQYF. CDR3 nucleotides: TGTGCCAGCAGTTACTCTGGGGCGTTGGATACGCAGTATTTT.